This T cell receptor (beta chain) was identified in a study of blood T cell repertoires in COVID-19. About the research overall: Donors in the United States, Italy and Spain gave samples during acute or convalescent COVID-19. Sample material is recorded as cDNA or gDNA derived from T cells, B-cell-depleted T cells, or PBMCs.

Per the original data handling: Amplification of reference gene primers was used by the study to estimate nucleated cell counts. Clones were sequenced by immunoSEQ multiplex PCR, and TCRdb holds only the in-frame ones, with some missing. That table is the source of V, J and clone size, and D and trimming were worked out from the DNA. The sample includes some 370,000 clones, around 87% seen only once; the top ten take 10%. Trimming removed 10 bases from V and 4 bases from J; junction bases left unmatched: 8. This CDR3 spans 15 amino acids. Germline loops: CDR1 ENHRY, CDR2 SYGVKD. Patients from Seattle were sampled longitudinally, starting during active infection.

The chain has TRBV10-3 and TRBJ2-3; TRBD2 aligns across 13 bases. The source is a young woman with COVID-19, enrolled during active disease. The specimen sequenced was peripheral blood. CDR3 sequence (DNA): TGTGCCACCCTAGGACTAGCGGGAGTTGCAGATACGCAGTATTTT. The encoded protein is CATLGLAGVADTQYF.